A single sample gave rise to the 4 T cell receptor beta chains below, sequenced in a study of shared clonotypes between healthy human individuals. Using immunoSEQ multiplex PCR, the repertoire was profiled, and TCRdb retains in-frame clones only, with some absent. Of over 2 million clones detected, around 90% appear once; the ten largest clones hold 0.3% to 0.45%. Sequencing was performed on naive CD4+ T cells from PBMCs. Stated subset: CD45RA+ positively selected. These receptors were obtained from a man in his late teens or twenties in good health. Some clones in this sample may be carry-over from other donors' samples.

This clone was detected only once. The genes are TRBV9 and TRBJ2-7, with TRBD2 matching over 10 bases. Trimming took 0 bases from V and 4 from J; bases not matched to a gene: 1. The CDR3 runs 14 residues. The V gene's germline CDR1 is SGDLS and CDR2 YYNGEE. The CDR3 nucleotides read TGTGCCAGCAGCGTAGAGACTAGCGGGTACGAGCAGTACTTC. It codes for CASSVETSGYEQYF.

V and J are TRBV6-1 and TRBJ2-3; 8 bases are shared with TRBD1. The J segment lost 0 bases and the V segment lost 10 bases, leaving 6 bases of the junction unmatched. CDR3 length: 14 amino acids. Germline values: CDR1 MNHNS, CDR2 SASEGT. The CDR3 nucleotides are TGTGCCACCCGACAGGGGACAAGCACAGATACGCAGTATTTT. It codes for CATRQGTSTDTQYF.

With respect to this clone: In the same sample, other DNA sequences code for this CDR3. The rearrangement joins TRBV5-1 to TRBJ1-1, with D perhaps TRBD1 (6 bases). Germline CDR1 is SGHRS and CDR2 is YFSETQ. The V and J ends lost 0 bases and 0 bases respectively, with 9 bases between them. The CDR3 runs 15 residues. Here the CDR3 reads CASSLAGGMNTEAFF. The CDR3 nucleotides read TGCGCCAGCAGCTTGGCGGGGGGCATGAACACTGAAGCTTTCTTT.

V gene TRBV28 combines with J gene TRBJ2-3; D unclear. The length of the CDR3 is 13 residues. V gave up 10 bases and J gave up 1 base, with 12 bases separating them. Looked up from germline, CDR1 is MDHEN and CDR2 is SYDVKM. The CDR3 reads CATYLRGTDTQYF. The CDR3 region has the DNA TGTGCCACCTACCTACGGGGCACAGATACGCAGTATTTT.